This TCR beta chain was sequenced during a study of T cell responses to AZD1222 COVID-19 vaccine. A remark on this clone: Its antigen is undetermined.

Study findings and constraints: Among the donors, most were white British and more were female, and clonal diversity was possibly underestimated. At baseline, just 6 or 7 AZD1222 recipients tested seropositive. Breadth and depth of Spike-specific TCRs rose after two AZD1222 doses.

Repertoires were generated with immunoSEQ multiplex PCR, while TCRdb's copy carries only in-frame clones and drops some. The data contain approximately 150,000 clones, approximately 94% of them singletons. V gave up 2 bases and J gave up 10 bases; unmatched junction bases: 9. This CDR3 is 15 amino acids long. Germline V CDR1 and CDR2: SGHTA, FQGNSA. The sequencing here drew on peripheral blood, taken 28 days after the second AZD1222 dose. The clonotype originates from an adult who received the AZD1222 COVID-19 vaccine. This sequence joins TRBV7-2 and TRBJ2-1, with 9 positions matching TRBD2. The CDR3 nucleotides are TGTGCCAGCAGCTTAAAGACCTCTAGCGGGATCGAGCAGTTCTTC. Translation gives CASSLKTSSGIEQFF.